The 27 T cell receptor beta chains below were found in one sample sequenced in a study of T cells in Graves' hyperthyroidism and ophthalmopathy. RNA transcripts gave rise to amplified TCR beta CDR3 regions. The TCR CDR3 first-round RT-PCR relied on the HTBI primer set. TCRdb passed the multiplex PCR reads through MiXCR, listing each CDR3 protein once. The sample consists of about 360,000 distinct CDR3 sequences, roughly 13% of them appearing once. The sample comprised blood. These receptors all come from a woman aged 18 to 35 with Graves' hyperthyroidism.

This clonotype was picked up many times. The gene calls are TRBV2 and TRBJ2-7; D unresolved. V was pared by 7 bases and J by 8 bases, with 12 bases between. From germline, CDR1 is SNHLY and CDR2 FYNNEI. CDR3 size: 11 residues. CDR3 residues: CASNQVEKQYF. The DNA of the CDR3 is TGTGCCAGCAACCAGGTGGAGAAGCAGTACTTC.

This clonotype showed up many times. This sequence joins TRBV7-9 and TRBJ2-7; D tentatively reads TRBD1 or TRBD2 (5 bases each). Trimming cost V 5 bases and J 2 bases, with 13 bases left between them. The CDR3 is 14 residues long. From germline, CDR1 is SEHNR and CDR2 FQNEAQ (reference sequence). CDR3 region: CASSHRDLTYEQYF. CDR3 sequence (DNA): TGTGCCAGCAGCCACCGGGACCTCACCTACGAGCAGTACTTC.

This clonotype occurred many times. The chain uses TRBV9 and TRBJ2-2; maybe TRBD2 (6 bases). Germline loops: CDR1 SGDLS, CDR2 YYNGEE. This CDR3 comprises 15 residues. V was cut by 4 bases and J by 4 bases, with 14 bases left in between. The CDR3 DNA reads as TGTGCCAGCAGCCATTCAGCGGGTTTCACCGGGGAGCTGTTTTTT. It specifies CASSHSAGFTGELFF. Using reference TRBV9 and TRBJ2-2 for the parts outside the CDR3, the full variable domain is DSGVTQTPKHLITATGQRVTLRCSPRSGDLSVYWYQQSLDQGLQFLIQYYNGEERAKGNILERFSAQQFPDLHSELNLSSLELGDSALYFCASSHSAGFTGELFFGEGSRLTVL.

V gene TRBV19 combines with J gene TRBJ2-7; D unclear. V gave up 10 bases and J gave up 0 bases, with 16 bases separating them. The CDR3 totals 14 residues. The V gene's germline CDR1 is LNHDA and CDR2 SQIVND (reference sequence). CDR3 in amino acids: CATSRAPSSYEQYF. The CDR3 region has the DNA TGTGCCACCTCAAGGGCTCCAAGCTCCTACGAGCAGTACTTC.

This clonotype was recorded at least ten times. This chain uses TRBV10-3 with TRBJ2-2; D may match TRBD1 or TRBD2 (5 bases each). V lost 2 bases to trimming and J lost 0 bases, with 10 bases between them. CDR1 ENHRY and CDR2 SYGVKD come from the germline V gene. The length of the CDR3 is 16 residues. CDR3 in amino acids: CAISEAGTANTGELFF. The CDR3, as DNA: TGTGCCATCAGTGAGGCCGGGACGGCGAACACCGGGGAGCTGTTTTTT.

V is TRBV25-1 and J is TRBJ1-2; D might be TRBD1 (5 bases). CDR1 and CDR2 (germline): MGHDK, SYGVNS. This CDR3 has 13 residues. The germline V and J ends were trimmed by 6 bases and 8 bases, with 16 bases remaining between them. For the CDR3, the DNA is TGTGCCAGCAGCCTCAGGGAATGGCGCGGCTACACCTTC. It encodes CASSLREWRGYTF.

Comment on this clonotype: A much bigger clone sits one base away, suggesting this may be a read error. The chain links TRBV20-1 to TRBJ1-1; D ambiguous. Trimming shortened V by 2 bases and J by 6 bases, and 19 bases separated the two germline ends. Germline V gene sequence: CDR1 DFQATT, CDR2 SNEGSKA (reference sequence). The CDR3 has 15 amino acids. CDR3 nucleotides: TGCAGTGCTAGAAGTTTAGGTGGGTTAGGCGCTGAAGCTTTCTTT. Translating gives CSARSLGGLGAEAFF.

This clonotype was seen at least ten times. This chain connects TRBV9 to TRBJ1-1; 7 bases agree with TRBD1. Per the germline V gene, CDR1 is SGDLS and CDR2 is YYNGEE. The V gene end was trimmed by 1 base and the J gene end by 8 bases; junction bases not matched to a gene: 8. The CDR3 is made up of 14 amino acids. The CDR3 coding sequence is TGTGCCAGCAGCGTATCTACAGGGGTTGCCGAAGCTTTCTTT. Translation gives CASSVSTGVAEAFF.

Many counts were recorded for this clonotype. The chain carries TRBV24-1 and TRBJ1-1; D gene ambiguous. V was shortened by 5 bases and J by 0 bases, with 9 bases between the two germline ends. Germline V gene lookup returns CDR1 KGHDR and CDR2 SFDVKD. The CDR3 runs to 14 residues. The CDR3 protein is CATSAGSLNTEAFF. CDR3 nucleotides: TGTGCCACCAGTGCTGGCAGCTTGAACACTGAAGCTTTCTTT.

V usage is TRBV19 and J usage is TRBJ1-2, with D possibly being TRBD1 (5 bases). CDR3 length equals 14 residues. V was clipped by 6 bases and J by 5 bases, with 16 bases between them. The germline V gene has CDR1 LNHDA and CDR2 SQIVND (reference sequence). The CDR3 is CASRGEPFLYGYTF. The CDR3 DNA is TGTGCCAGTAGAGGGGAGCCGTTTTTATATGGCTACACCTTC.

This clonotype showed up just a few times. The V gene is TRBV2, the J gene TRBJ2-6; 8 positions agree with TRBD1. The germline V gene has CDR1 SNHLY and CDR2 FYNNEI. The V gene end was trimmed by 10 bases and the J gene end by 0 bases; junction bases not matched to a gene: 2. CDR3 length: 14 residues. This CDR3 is CAMDRDSGANVLTF. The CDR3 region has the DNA TGTGCCATGGACAGGGACTCTGGGGCCAACGTCCTGACTTTC.

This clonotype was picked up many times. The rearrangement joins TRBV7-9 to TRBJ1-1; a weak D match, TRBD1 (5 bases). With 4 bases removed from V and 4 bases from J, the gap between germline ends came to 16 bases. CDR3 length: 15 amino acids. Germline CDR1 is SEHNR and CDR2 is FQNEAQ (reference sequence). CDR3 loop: CASSWAGVGGTEAFF. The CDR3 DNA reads TGTGCCAGCAGCTGGGCCGGGGTCGGGGGCACTGAAGCTTTCTTT.

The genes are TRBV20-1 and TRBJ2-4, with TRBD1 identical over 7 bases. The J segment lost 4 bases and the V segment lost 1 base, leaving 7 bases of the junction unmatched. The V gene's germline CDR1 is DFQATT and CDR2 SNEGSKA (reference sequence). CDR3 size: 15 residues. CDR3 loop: CSARVYRGAKNIQYF. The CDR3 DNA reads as TGCAGTGCTAGAGTTTACAGGGGCGCGAAAAACATTCAGTACTTC.

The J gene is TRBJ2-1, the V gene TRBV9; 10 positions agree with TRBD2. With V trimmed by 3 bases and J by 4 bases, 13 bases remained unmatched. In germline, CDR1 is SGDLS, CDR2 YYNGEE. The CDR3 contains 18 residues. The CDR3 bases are TGTGCCAGCAGCGGGAACCCGGGACTAGCGTTGTGGTACAATGAGCAGTTCTTC. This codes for CASSGNPGLALWYNEQFF. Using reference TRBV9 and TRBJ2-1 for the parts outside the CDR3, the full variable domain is DSGVTQTPKHLITATGQRVTLRCSPRSGDLSVYWYQQSLDQGLQFLIQYYNGEERAKGNILERFSAQQFPDLHSELNLSSLELGDSALYFCASSGNPGLALWYNEQFFGPGTRLTVL.

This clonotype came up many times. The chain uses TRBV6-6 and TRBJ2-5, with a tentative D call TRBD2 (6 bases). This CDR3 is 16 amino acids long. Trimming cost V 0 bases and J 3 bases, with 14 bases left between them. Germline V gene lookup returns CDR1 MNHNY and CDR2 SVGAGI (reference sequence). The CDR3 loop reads CASSYSRGGFKETQYF. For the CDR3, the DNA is TGTGCCAGCAGTTACTCGCGGGGCGGATTCAAAGAGACCCAGTACTTC.

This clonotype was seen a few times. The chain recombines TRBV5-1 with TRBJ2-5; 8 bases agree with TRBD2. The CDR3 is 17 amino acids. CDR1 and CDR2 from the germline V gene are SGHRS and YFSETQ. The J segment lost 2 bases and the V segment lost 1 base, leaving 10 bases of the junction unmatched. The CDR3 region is CASSLLSAGGSQETQYF. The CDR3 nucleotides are TGCGCCAGCAGCTTGCTCTCGGCGGGAGGATCTCAAGAGACCCAGTACTTC.

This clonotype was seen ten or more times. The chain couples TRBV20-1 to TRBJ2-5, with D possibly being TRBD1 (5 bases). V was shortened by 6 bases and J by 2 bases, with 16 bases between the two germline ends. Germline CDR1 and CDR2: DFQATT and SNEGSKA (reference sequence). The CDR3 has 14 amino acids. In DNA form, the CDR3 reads TGCAGTGCCCTCTCGGACACAGCTCAAGAGACCCAGTACTTC. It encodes CSALSDTAQETQYF.

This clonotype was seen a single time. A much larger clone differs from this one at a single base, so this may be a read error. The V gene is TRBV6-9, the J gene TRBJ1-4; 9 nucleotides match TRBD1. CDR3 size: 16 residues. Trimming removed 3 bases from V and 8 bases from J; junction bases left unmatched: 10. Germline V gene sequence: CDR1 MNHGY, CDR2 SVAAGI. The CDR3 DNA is TGTGCCAGCAGTTACCCTGGACAGGGGAGTGCCGAAAAACTGTTTTTT. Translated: CASSYPGQGSAEKLFF.

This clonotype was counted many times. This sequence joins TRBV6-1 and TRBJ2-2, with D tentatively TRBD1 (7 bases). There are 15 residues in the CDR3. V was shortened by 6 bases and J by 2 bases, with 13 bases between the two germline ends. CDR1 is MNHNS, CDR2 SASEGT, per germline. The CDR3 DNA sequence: TGTGCCAGCAGGGCAGGGGGGTCCAACACCGGGGAGCTGTTTTTT. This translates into CASRAGGSNTGELFF.

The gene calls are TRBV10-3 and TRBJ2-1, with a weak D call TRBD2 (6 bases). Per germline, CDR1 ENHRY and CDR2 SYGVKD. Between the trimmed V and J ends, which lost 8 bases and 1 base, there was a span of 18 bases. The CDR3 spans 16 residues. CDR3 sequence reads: CAIASRAGGSYNEQFF. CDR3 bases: TGTGCCATCGCGTCAAGGGCCGGGGGATCCTACAATGAGCAGTTCTTC.

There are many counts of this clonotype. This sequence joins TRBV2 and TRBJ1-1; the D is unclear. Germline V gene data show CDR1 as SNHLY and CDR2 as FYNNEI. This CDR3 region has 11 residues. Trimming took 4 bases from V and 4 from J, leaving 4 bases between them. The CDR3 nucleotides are TGTGCCAGCAGTGGGTCCACTGAAGCTTTCTTT. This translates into CASSGSTEAFF.

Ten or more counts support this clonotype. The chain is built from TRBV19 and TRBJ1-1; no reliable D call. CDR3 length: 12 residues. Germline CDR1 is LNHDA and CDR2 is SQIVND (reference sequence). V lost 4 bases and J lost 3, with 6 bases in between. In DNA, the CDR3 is TGTGCCAGTAGTAGCCAGTACACTGAAGCTTTCTTT. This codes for CASSSQYTEAFF.

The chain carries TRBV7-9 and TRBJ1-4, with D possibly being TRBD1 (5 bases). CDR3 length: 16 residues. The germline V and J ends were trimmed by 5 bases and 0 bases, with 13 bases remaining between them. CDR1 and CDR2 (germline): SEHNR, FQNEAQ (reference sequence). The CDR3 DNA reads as TGTGCCAGCAGCCATGGGGGGGAGGCAACTAATGAAAAACTGTTTTTT. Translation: CASSHGGEATNEKLFF.

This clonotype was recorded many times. Written as DNA, the CDR3 is TGTGCCAGCAGCCAGGGGGGGGACTCCTACGAGCAGTACTTC. Amino acids: CASSQGGDSYEQYF. This chain links TRBV7-3 with TRBJ2-7; D assignment may be TRBD1 or TRBD2 (7 bases each). Trimming took off 5 bases at V and 0 bases at J, with 11 bases between the two ends. Germline V gene lookup returns CDR1 SGHTA and CDR2 FQGTGA. CDR3 length: 14 residues.

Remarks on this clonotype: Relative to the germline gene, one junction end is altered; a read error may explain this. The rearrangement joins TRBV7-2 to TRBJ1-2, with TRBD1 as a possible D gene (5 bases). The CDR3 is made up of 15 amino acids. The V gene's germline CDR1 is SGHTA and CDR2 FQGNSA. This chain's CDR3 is CSSSTEWGVAYGYTF. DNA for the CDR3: TGTTCCAGCAGCACCGAATGGGGGGTGGCCTATGGCTACACCTTC.

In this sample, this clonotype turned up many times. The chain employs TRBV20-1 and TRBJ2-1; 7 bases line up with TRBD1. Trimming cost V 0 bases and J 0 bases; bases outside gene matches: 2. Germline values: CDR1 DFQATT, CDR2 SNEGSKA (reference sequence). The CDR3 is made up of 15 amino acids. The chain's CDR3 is CSARDRQGSYNEQFF. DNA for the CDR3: TGCAGTGCTAGAGATCGACAGGGCTCCTACAATGAGCAGTTCTTC.

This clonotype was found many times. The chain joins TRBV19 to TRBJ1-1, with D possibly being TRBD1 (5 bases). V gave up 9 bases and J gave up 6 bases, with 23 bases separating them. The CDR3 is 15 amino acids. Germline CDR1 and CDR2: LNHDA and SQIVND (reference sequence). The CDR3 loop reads CASLPRWGGSPEAFF. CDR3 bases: TGTGCCAGCCTCCCGAGGTGGGGGGGAAGCCCTGAAGCTTTCTTT.